What follows are 25 T cell receptor beta chains derived from one specimen sequenced in a study of blood T cell repertoires in COVID-19. Measured with immunoSEQ multiplex PCR; TCRdb has only the in-frame clones, and not every one. The sample shows hundreds of thousands of clones, 75% to 90% of them seen only once. The sequenced material came from PBMCs or T cells enriched from blood (not recorded which). These receptors all come from a woman younger than 35 who had recovered from COVID-19.

The chain is built from TRBV27 and TRBJ1-2; D may be TRBD1 (6 bases). V lost 4 bases, J lost 4 bases, and 16 bases lay in between. CDR1 is MNHEY and CDR2 is SMNVEV in the germline V gene (reference sequence). This CDR3 comprises 15 residues. CDR3 amino acids: CASSWLGGQGYGYTF. DNA of the CDR3: TGTGCCAGCAGTTGGTTGGGGGGGCAGGGCTATGGCTACACCTTC.

This clone occurred once. The J gene is TRBJ2-1, the V gene TRBV6-6; 7 positions match TRBD1. The germline V gene encodes CDR1 MNHNY and CDR2 SVGAGI (reference sequence). V shed 6 bases, J shed 6 bases, and the junction held 5 bases outside the gene matches. The CDR3 is made up of 13 amino acids. The CDR3 coding sequence is TGTGCCAGCAGCCAAGGGGGCAGCAATGAGCAGTTCTTC. Amino acids: CASSQGGSNEQFF.

The rearrangement links TRBV9 to TRBJ2-7, with D possibly being TRBD1 (5 bases). The CDR3 runs to 14 residues. Germline V gives CDR1 SGDLS, CDR2 YYNGEE. V lost 2 bases to trimming and J lost 0 bases, with 9 bases between them. CDR3 sequence (DNA): TGTGCCAGCAGCGTCAGACAGTCCTCCTACGAGCAGTACTTC. Translated: CASSVRQSSYEQYF.

The chain couples TRBV4-1 to TRBJ2-2; no definite D call. The ends were cut back, 1 base at V and 1 base at J, with 4 bases in the middle. In germline, CDR1 is MGHRA, CDR2 YSYEKL. There are 14 residues in the CDR3. As DNA, the CDR3 is TGCGCCAGCAGCCAAGTACAGAACACCGGGGAGCTGTTTTTT. This translates into CASSQVQNTGELFF.

The chain joins TRBV11-2 to TRBJ2-7, with 9 bases identical to TRBD2. V was pared by 1 base and J by 2 bases, with 3 bases of the junction left unmatched. This CDR3 spans 15 amino acids. Germline assignment: CDR1 SGHAT and CDR2 FQNNGV. The DNA of the CDR3 is TGTGCCAGCAGCTTAGGGGCGGGGGGGCCCTACGAGCAGTACTTC. Residues: CASSLGAGGPYEQYF.

For the CDR3, the DNA is TGTGCCAGCAGTTACGGGGCAGGGGTTACCGGGGAGCTGTTTTTT. This encodes CASSYGAGVTGELFF. The chain uses TRBV6-2 or TRBV6-3 and TRBJ2-2; D is perhaps TRBD1 (6 bases). CDR1 and CDR2 (germline): MNHEY, SVGEGT. The CDR3 extends over 15 amino acids. V lost 2 bases and J lost 5, with 12 bases in between.

V usage is TRBV9 and J usage is TRBJ1-4; D is uncertain. The CDR3 is made up of 14 amino acids. The germline V gene has CDR1 SGDLS and CDR2 YYNGEE. V dropped 2 bases and J dropped 8 bases, with 13 bases sitting between them. The CDR3 loop is CASSVSVPREKLFF. The CDR3 region has the DNA TGTGCCAGCAGCGTTTCCGTCCCTAGGGAAAAACTGTTTTTT.

The J gene is TRBJ1-2, the V gene TRBV6-5; unclear D gene. The CDR3 spans 13 residues. Per germline, CDR1 MNHEY and CDR2 SVGAGI. Trimming took off 2 bases at V and 4 bases at J, with 8 bases between the two ends. This CDR3 is CASSYPGFYGYTF. The CDR3 bases are TGTGCCAGCAGTTACCCAGGTTTCTATGGCTACACCTTC.

The V gene is TRBV7-9, the J gene TRBJ1-4; 9 positions agree with TRBD1. The CDR3 loop spans 16 amino acids. V shed 1 base, J shed 6 bases, and the junction held 6 bases outside the gene matches. The V gene's germline CDR1 is SEHNR and CDR2 FQNEAQ (reference sequence). The CDR3 loop reads CASSLDGTGIDEKLFF. In DNA form, the CDR3 reads TGTGCCAGCAGCTTAGACGGGACAGGGATCGATGAAAAACTGTTTTTT. The variable domain in full, with the rest retrieved from reference TRBV7-9 and TRBJ1-4, is DTGVSQNPRHKITKRGQNVTFRCDPISEHNRLYWYRQTLGQGPEFLTYFQNEAQLEKSRLLSDRFSAERPKGSFSTLEIQRTEQGDSAMYLCASSLDGTGIDEKLFFGSGTQLSVL.

The chain employs TRBV5-1 and TRBJ2-2, with a weak D call TRBD1 (7 bases). V was clipped by 2 bases and J by 7 bases, with 15 bases between them. The CDR3 is 15 amino acids. Germline V lookup: CDR1 SGHRS, CDR2 YFSETQ. The chain's CDR3 is CASSLETGRNGELFF. The DNA of the CDR3 is TGCGCCAGCAGCTTAGAGACAGGGAGGAACGGGGAGCTGTTTTTT.

The CDR3: CAWSGLPYTEAFF. CDR3 in DNA: TGTGCCTGGAGTGGGCTTCCCTACACTGAAGCTTTCTTT. The V call is TRBV30, the J call TRBJ1-1; D unclear. Germline V gene sequence: CDR1 GTSNPN, CDR2 SVGIG (reference sequence). The germline V and J ends were trimmed by 1 base and 3 bases, with 9 bases remaining between them. The CDR3 covers 13 residues.

The V and J genes are TRBV6-5 and TRBJ1-1, with 7 bases that match TRBD1. After removal of 7 bases from V and 4 bases from J, the junction contained 6 bases not matched to a gene. Germline V CDR1 and CDR2: MNHEY, SVGAGI. The CDR3 consists of 13 residues. The CDR3 protein is CASILQGSTEAFF. CDR3 nucleotide sequence: TGTGCCAGCATTCTACAGGGGTCCACTGAAGCTTTCTTT.

CDR3 amino acids: CASSYSPPRYGYTF. CDR3 in DNA: TGTGCCAGCAGTTACTCCCCCCCTCGCTATGGCTACACCTTC. The chain uses TRBV6-5 and TRBJ1-2; no firm D call. Trimming removed 0 bases at V and 4 bases at J, with 9 bases between. Germline CDR1 is MNHEY and CDR2 is SVGAGI. CDR3 length equals 14 residues.

V gene TRBV9 combines with J gene TRBJ1-1, with D unresolved. Trimming pared 0 bases from V and 1 base from J, leaving 7 bases between. Germline lookup yields CDR1 SGDLS and CDR2 YYNGEE. This CDR3 has 14 residues. The CDR3 here is CASSVVGENTEAFF. CDR3 nucleotide sequence: TGTGCCAGCAGCGTAGTAGGAGAGAACACTGAAGCTTTCTTT.

On this clone: The same CDR3 can be traced to other DNA sequences in this sample. CDR3 residues: CASSAGTPNSPLHF. In nucleotides, the CDR3 is TGTGCCAGCAGCGCCGGGACTCCGAATTCACCCCTCCACTTT. The rearrangement joins TRBV9 to TRBJ1-6; TRBD1 might be the D (5 bases). V was pared by 3 bases and J by 7 bases, with 11 bases between. This CDR3 spans 14 amino acids. Germline V gene lookup returns CDR1 SGDLS and CDR2 YYNGEE. Based on the CDR3 plus reference TRBV9 and TRBJ1-6, the full variable domain is DSGVTQTPKHLITATGQRVTLRCSPRSGDLSVYWYQQSLDQGLQFLIQYYNGEERAKGNILERFSAQQFPDLHSELNLSSLELGDSALYFCASSAGTPNSPLHFGNGTRLTVT.

The chain uses TRBV9 and TRBJ2-7; TRBD1 agrees at 9 bases. Germline lookup yields CDR1 SGDLS and CDR2 YYNGEE. The CDR3 loop spans 16 amino acids. J lost 2 bases, V lost 0 bases, and 6 bases had no gene match. CDR3 in amino acids: CASSVEWGQGPYEQYF. The CDR3 coding sequence is TGTGCCAGCAGCGTAGAATGGGGACAGGGTCCCTACGAGCAGTACTTC.

CDR3 in amino acids: CASSGRKGQGYGYTF. As DNA, the CDR3 is TGTGCCAGCAGCGGCCGGAAGGGACAGGGTTATGGCTACACCTTC. The chain has TRBV9 and TRBJ1-2; 9 bases fit TRBD1. From germline, CDR1 is SGDLS and CDR2 YYNGEE. The CDR3 is 15 residues long. The trim removed 3 bases at V and 5 bases at J, leaving 8 bases unmatched.

The chain joins TRBV10-2 to TRBJ2-7; 7 nucleotides align to TRBD1. CDR3 length equals 14 residues. In germline, CDR1 is WSHSY, CDR2 SAAADI. V trimming: 5 bases; J trimming: 3 bases; junction bases outside the gene matches: 7. The CDR3 sequence: CASSYDREGYEQYF. In nucleotides, the CDR3 is TGCGCCAGCAGTTACGACAGGGAAGGCTACGAGCAGTACTTC.

J is TRBJ1-5 and V is TRBV2; D might be TRBD1 (6 bases). The CDR3 is 13 residues long. The germline gives CDR1 SNHLY, CDR2 FYNNEI. Trimming cost V 7 bases and J 6 bases, with 13 bases left between them. The CDR3 nucleotides read TGTGCCAGCAATCTCAGGGGCGGTCAGCCCCAGCATTTT. Translating gives CASNLRGGQPQHF.

The J gene is TRBJ1-2, the V gene TRBV2; D possibly corresponds to TRBD1 (5 bases). In germline, CDR1 is SNHLY, CDR2 FYNNEI. This CDR3 spans 14 amino acids. V shed 3 bases and J shed 4 bases, with 12 bases lying between them. For the CDR3, the DNA is TGTGCCAGCAGTGAGGGTGGGCAGGGCTATGGCTACACCTTC. The encoded protein is CASSEGGQGYGYTF.

This chain connects TRBV25-1 to TRBJ2-5, with TRBD1 identical over 9 bases. V dropped 3 bases and J dropped 4; count of bases not matched to a gene: 6. This CDR3 contains 15 residues. The germline CDR1 and CDR2 sequences are MGHDK and SYGVNS. The CDR3, as DNA: TGTGCCAGCAGTGACCGGGACAGGGTAGGAGAGACCCAGTACTTC. Translation gives CASSDRDRVGETQYF.

The rearrangement uses TRBV4-1 and TRBJ2-3; 9 bases map to TRBD2. The CDR3 length is 16 residues. The germline V gene encodes CDR1 MGHRA and CDR2 YSYEKL. The ends lost 4 bases at V and 2 bases at J; junction bases unmatched: 7. The CDR3 loop is CASSPSGGHSTDTQYF. The CDR3 nucleotides read TGCGCCAGCAGCCCGAGCGGGGGGCATTCCACAGATACGCAGTATTTT.

This rearrangement joins TRBV6-5 to TRBJ2-4; D might be TRBD2 (6 bases). The CDR3 sequence is 13 residues long. CDR1 MNHEY and CDR2 SVGAGI come from the germline V gene. Trimming took 5 bases from V and 4 from J, leaving 9 bases between them. CDR3 sequence (DNA): TGTGCCAGCAGTCGGGACTGGAAAAACATTCAGTACTTC. It translates to CASSRDWKNIQYF.

V usage is TRBV5-1 and J usage is TRBJ2-2; 12 bases match TRBD2. CDR3 length: 18 residues. CDR1 SGHRS and CDR2 YFSETQ come from the germline V gene. Trimming removed 2 bases from V and 0 bases from J; junction bases left unmatched: 5. CDR3 sequence: CASSFTSGGPTNTGELFF. The CDR3 bases are TGCGCCAGCAGCTTTACTAGCGGGGGGCCCACGAACACCGGGGAGCTGTTTTTT.

The chain combines TRBV7-9 with TRBJ1-2; D is uncertain. Germline CDR1 SEHNR, CDR2 FQNEAQ (reference sequence). V was shortened by 5 bases and J by 3 bases, with 10 bases between the two germline ends. This CDR3 is 13 amino acids long. As DNA, the CDR3 is TGTGCCAGCAGCGTGGACTTGGACTATGGCTACACCTTC. It is translated as CASSVDLDYGYTF.